Each of the 17 T cell receptor beta chains below was sequenced from the same sample in a study of T cell repertoires in cytomegalovirus infection. MiXCR, applied by TCRdb to the reads, yields one record per CDR3 protein. This sample has under 350,000 distinct CDR3 sequences; about 20% occur once, and the top ten carry approximately 19%. Antigens for these TCRs are unknown. Sample: cultured PBMCs, taken from culture after CMV antigen stimulation. The receptors originated from a human donor in good health (CMV status not recorded). Some clones in this sample may be carry-over from other donors' samples.

The V and J genes are TRBV7-8 and TRBJ2-2; 11 positions agree with TRBD1. The germline gives CDR1 SGHVS, CDR2 FQNEAQ. The CDR3 covers 15 residues. The ends lost 4 bases at V and 5 bases at J; junction bases unmatched: 3. Here the CDR3 DNA reads TGTGCCAGCAGCTCGGACAGGGGGCAAACCGGGGAGCTGTTTTTT. As protein: CASSSDRGQTGELFF.

J is TRBJ2-1 and V is TRBV20-1; D unclear. The CDR3 runs 13 residues. The V gene lost 4 bases and the J gene lost 3 bases, with 10 bases spanning the gap. Per germline, CDR1 DFQATT and CDR2 SNEGSKA (reference sequence). The CDR3 region has the DNA TGCAGTGCTAATCTTCCTTACTACAATGAGCAGTTCTTC. This gives the protein CSANLPYYNEQFF.

V and J are TRBV27 and TRBJ2-1, with no clear D. The V gene lost 0 bases and the J gene lost 1 base, with 7 bases spanning the gap. The CDR3 totals 15 residues. CDR1 is MNHEY, CDR2 SMNVEV, per germline (reference sequence). The CDR3 DNA reads TGTGCCAGCAGTTTATCGCTGGGGTCCTACAATGAGCAGTTCTTC. It yields the protein CASSLSLGSYNEQFF.

The chain has TRBV25-1 and TRBJ2-5; D is possibly TRBD2 (5 bases). Per the germline V gene, CDR1 is MGHDK and CDR2 is SYGVNS. V shed 4 bases and J shed 2 bases, with 20 bases lying between them. The CDR3 runs 17 residues. The CDR3 loop is CASSVFSGITKQETQYF. In nucleotides, the CDR3 is TGTGCCAGCAGTGTTTTCAGCGGAATAACAAAACAAGAGACCCAGTACTTC.

In this sample, this clonotype turned up a few times. V usage is TRBV7-8 and J usage is TRBJ2-4, with a tentative D call TRBD2 (5 bases). Trimming left V 1 base short and J 0 bases short, with 13 bases between. The CDR3 loop spans 17 amino acids. Germline V lookup: CDR1 SGHVS, CDR2 FQNEAQ. This CDR3 is CASSLVSLRVAKNIQYF. The CDR3, as DNA: TGTGCCAGCAGCTTAGTTTCACTGAGGGTAGCCAAAAACATTCAGTACTTC.

This chain uses TRBV7-8 with TRBJ2-1; TRBD2 matches at 8 bases. Germline CDR1 and CDR2: SGHVS and FQNEAQ. Trimming removed 5 bases from V and 8 bases from J; junction bases left unmatched: 17. There are 17 residues in the CDR3. The CDR3: CASSPLTSGSDHDEQFF. Written as DNA, the CDR3 is TGTGCCAGCAGCCCCTTAACGAGCGGGAGTGATCACGATGAGCAGTTCTTC.

This clonotype has more than one count but fewer than ten. As DNA, the CDR3 is TGTGCCAGCAGTGACTCCGGGGCCCCCAATCAGCCCCAGCATTTT. Amino acids: CASSDSGAPNQPQHF. The chain combines TRBV6-4 with TRBJ1-5; weak D call: TRBD1 (5 bases). This CDR3 is built from 15 residues. The germline V and J ends were trimmed by 0 bases and 3 bases, with 9 bases remaining between them. Germline CDR1 and CDR2: MRHNA and SNTAGT.

This clonotype was observed at least ten times. J is TRBJ2-7 and V is TRBV7-2; D is unclear. CDR1 and CDR2 (germline): SGHTA, FQGNSA. The V end was cut by 2 bases, the J end by 6 bases, with 17 bases between. There are 15 residues in the CDR3. CDR3 region: CASSLSSPPTREQYF. In DNA, the CDR3 is TGTGCCAGCAGCTTATCATCACCTCCCACCCGCGAGCAGTACTTC.

The rearrangement links TRBV29-1 to TRBJ1-1, with D possibly matching TRBD1 (5 bases). Trimming removed 3 bases from V and 5 bases from J, with 22 bases in between. Germline assignment: CDR1 SQVTM and CDR2 ANQGSEA. This CDR3 region has 16 residues. CDR3 sequence reads: CSVESLVWGWGTEAFF. The CDR3 DNA reads as TGCAGCGTTGAGTCCTTAGTTTGGGGCTGGGGAACTGAAGCTTTCTTT. The full variable domain, with the rest looked up from reference TRBV29-1 and TRBJ1-1, is SAVISQKPSRDICQRGTSLTIQCQVDSQVTMMFWYRQQPGQSLTLIATANQGSEATYESGFVIDKFPISRPNLTFSTLTVSNMSPEDSSIYLCSVESLVWGWGTEAFFGQGTRLTVV.

The chain has TRBV12-3 or TRBV12-4 and TRBJ1-3, with 10 positions matching TRBD1. With V trimmed by 6 bases and J by 0 bases, 5 bases remained unmatched. This CDR3 spans 16 amino acids. In nucleotides, the CDR3 is TGTGCCAGCAGCGCTGGACAGGGGGTCTCTGGAAACACCATATATTTT. It translates to CASSAGQGVSGNTIYF.

This clonotype came up many times. Written as DNA, the CDR3 is TGCGCCAGCAGCCCGGTCCCTGGGACAGGGGAGACCCAGTACTTC. Translated, it gives CASSPVPGTGETQYF. The chain has TRBV5-1 and TRBJ2-5, with 9 bases matching TRBD1. The V and J ends lost 4 bases and 5 bases, in that order; junction bases with no gene match: 9. The CDR3 has 15 residues. Germline V gene lookup returns CDR1 SGHRS and CDR2 YFSETQ.

This clonotype has ten or more counts. The gene calls are TRBV7-2 and TRBJ2-1; 9 bases match TRBD2. The CDR3 is 16 residues long. Looked up from germline, CDR1 is SGHTA and CDR2 is FQGNSA. The V segment lost 2 bases and the J segment 1 base; nucleotides outside the gene matches: 3. CDR3 sequence (DNA): TGTGCCAGCAGCTTAACGGCGGGAGGGTCCTACAATGAGCAGTTCTTC. Amino acid sequence: CASSLTAGGSYNEQFF. The full variable domain, with the rest looked up from reference TRBV7-2 and TRBJ2-1, is GAGVSQSPSNKVTEKGKDVELRCDPISGHTALYWYRQSLGQGLEFLIYFQGNSAPDKSGLPSDRFSAERTGGSVSTLTIQRTQQEDSAVYLCASSLTAGGSYNEQFFGPGTRLTVL.

The chain has TRBV30 and TRBJ2-3; possible D gene TRBD2, 7 bases. Trimming left V 5 bases short and J 2 bases short, with 14 bases between. Germline V gives CDR1 GTSNPN, CDR2 SVGIG (reference sequence). The CDR3 spans 14 residues. DNA for the CDR3: TGTGCCTGGGGGGAGGGGGACCACACAGATACGCAGTATTTT. It is translated as CAWGEGDHTDTQYF.

This rearrangement joins TRBV6-2 or TRBV6-3 to TRBJ2-2; the D is unclear. Trimming cost V 4 bases and J 2 bases, with 8 bases left between them. This CDR3 has 14 residues. The germline V gene encodes CDR1 MNHEY and CDR2 SVGEGT. The CDR3 bases are TGTGCCAGCAGTTTTGGTGGCAACACCGGGGAGCTGTTTTTT. Its protein is CASSFGGNTGELFF.

The V gene is TRBV10-3, the J gene TRBJ1-5; D unclear. In germline, CDR1 is ENHRY, CDR2 SYGVKD. V dropped 0 bases and J dropped 5 bases, with 8 bases sitting between them. The CDR3 is 14 amino acids. As DNA, the CDR3 is TGTGCCATCAGTGAGTCTCTCGGTGATCAGCCCCAGCATTTT. The encoded protein is CAISESLGDQPQHF.

This clonotype appeared a few times. The chain combines TRBV11-3 with TRBJ2-5; maybe TRBD1 (6 bases). Germline values: CDR1 SGHNT, CDR2 YENEEA. Trimming shortened V by 7 bases and J by 4 bases, and 22 bases separated the two germline ends. The CDR3 has 16 residues. CDR3 nucleotide sequence: TGTGCCAGCACCCCAGGTAACAGGGATGCTTCAGAGACCCAGTACTTC. Translating it yields CASTPGNRDASETQYF.

This clonotype came up many times. The CDR3, as DNA: TGTGCCAGCAGCTTCTCCGGGGCCACAGATACGCAGTATTTT. This gives the protein CASSFSGATDTQYF. The chain links TRBV7-2 to TRBJ2-3; D assignment may be TRBD1 or TRBD2 (5 bases each). Germline CDR1 SGHTA, CDR2 FQGNSA. This CDR3 has 14 amino acids. Trimming stripped 3 bases from V and 2 bases from J, with 9 bases between.